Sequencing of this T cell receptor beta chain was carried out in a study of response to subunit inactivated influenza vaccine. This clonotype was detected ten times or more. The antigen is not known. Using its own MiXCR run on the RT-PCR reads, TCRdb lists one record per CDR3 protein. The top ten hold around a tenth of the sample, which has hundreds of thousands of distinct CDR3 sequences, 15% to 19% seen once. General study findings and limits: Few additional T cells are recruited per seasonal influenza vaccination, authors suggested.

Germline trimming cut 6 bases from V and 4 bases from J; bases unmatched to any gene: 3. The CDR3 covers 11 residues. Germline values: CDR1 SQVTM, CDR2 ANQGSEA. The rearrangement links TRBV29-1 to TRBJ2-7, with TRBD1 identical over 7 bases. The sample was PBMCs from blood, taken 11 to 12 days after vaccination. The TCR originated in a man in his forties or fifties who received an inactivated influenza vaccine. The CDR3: CSVTDRYEQYF. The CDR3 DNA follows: TGCAGCGTCACGGACAGGTACGAGCAGTACTTC.